The T cell receptor beta chain under discussion was sequenced for a study of cytomegalovirus exposure and HLA in healthy donors. Study findings and constraints: Certain sequence variants were highly shared and formed a cluster, and this cluster was likely a sequencing artifact. With further analysis later on, most CMV-associated TCR beta chains appeared HLA-restricted.

Remarks on this clone: Its antigen is as yet unknown.

With 60 Vbeta and 13 Jbeta primers, the PCR was carried out. Libraries were prepared by immunoSEQ multiplex PCR; TCRdb keeps only in-frame clonotypes and omits some of them. This sample yields around 200,000 clones, of which roughly three quarters are seen a single time; around 3% belongs to the top ten. Healthy individuals who donated bone marrow served as the donors. The V end was cut by 5 bases, the J end by 4 bases, with 14 bases between. The CDR3 has 14 residues. Germline V gene lookup returns CDR1 SNHLY and CDR2 FYNNEI. The V gene is TRBV2, the J gene TRBJ2-5, with D possibly being TRBD1 (6 bases). Sequenced material: PBMCs. This TCR was recovered from a male donor in good health and CMV-seronegative. CDR3 sequence: CASSPYRVGETQYF. CDR3 sequence (DNA): TGTGCCAGCAGTCCCTACAGGGTCGGAGAGACCCAGTACTTC.